This T cell receptor beta chain was observed in a study of shared clonotypes between healthy human individuals. Whole-study findings and limits: When compared with the clonotypes that were shared by all four sorted-subset donors, the non-shared clonotypes turned out to have lower generation probabilities.

Data came from immunoSEQ multiplex PCR; TCRdb stores just in-frame clones and leaves some out. The sample has about 2 million clones; just under 95% are singletons. The CDR3 has 14 residues. Germline trimming cut 5 bases from V and 9 bases from J; bases unmatched to any gene: 12. Germline-derived CDR1 and CDR2 are PRHDT and FYEKMQ (reference sequence). As defined, naive CD8 cells were CD45RO-negative and positively selected for CCR7, with terminally differentiated effector memory CD45RA+ cells excluded. Every donor, a Caucasian adult, lived in Nashville, Tennessee. Details on this clone: The antigen remains undetermined.

Sequencing was carried out using naive CD8+ T cells sorted from blood. The receptor was isolated from a man aged 18 to 29 in good health. The chain combines TRBV13 with TRBJ2-7, with 8 nucleotides matching TRBD2. CDR3 protein: CASSHRNLAGLQYF. The DNA of the CDR3 is TGTGCCAGCAGCCATAGAAATCTAGCGGGTCTGCAGTACTTC.